Described below is a single TCR beta chain sequence and its context. Only in-frame clones appear in the TCRdb table, and some are missing; sequencing was by immunoSEQ multiplex PCR. The sample has approximately 1.5 million clones; approximately 98% are singletons. This sample is part of a study of shared clonotypes between healthy human individuals. Healthy adults negative for HIV, lacking recent acute infections or vaccinations, served as donors. The CDR3 length is 14 residues. Germline values: CDR1 SGHNT, CDR2 YYREEE (reference sequence). The V gene end was trimmed by 3 bases and the J gene end by 4 bases; junction bases not matched to a gene: 6.

The V gene is TRBV5-4, the J gene TRBJ1-1; 7 bases fit TRBD1. This sequence originates from a young man in good health. The source material was naive CD4+ T cells sorted from blood. The sample's subset: CD45RA+ positively selected. The CDR3 nucleotides read TGTGCCAGCAGCTCGAGGGGGCGCGGCACTGAAGCTTTCTTT. Translating it yields CASSSRGRGTEAFF. The entire variable domain, with the rest obtained from reference TRBV5-4 and TRBJ1-1, is as follows: ETGVTQSPTHLIKTRGQQVTLRCSSQSGHNTVSWYQQALGQGPQFIFQYYREEENGRGNFPPRFSGLQFPNYSSELNVNALELDDSALYLCASSSRGRGTEAFFGQGTRLTVV.